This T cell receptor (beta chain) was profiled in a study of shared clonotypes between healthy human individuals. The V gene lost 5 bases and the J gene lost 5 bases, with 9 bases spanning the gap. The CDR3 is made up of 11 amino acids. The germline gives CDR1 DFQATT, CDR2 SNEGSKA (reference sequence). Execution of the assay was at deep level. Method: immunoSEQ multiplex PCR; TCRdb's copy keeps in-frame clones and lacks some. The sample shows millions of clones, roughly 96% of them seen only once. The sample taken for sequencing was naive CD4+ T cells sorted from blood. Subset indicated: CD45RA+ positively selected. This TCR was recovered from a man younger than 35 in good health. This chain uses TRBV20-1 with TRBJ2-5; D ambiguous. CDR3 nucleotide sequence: TGCAGTGCTGTGGTGGCGGAGACCCAGTACTTC. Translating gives CSAVVAETQYF.